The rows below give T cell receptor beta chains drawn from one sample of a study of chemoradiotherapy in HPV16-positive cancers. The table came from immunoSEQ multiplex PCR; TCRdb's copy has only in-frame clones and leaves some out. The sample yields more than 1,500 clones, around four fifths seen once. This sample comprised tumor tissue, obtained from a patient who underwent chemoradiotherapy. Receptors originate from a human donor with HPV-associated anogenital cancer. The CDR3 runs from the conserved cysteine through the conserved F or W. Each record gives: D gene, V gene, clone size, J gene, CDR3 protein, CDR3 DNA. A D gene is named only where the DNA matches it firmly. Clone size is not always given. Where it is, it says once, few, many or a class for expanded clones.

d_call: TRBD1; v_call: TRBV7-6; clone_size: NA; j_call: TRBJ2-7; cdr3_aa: CASSFAIRDRGRTYEQYF; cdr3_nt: TGTGCCAGCAGTTTTGCAATCCGGGACAGGGGGAGAACCTACGAGCAGTACTTC
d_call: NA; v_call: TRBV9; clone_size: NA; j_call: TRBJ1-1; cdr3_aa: CASSVGADTEAFF; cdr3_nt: TGTGCCAGCAGCGTAGGGGCGGACACTGAAGCTTTCTTT
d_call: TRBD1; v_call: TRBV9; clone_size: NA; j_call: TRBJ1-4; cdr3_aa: CASSVRGQWGEKLFF; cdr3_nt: TGTGCCAGCAGCGTTAGGGGACAGTGGGGGGAAAAACTGTTTTTT
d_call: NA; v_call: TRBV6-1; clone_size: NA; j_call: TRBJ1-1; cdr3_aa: CASSVDSYEKAFF; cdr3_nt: TGTGCCAGCAGTGTCGACAGCTACGAGAAAGCTTTCTTT
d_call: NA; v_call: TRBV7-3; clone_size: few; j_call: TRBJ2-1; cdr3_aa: CASSFARANEQFF; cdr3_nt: TGTGCCAGCAGCTTTGCCCGGGCCAATGAGCAGTTCTTC
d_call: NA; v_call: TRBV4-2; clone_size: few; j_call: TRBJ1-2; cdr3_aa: CASSQGLAGANYGYTF; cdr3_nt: TGTGCCAGCAGCCAAGGCTTGGCAGGGGCTAACTATGGCTACACCTTC
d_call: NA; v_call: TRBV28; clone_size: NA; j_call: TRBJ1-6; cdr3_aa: CASSLSGPHSPLHF; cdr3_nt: TGTGCCAGCAGTTTATCCGGGCCCCATTCACCCCTCCACTTT
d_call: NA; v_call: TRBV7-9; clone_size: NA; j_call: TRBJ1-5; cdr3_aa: CASSLALVGLGNQPQHF; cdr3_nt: TGTGCCAGCAGCTTAGCCCTCGTAGGGTTAGGCAATCAGCCCCAGCATTTT
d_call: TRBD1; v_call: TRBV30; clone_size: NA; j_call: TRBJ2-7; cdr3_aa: CALQGARYEQYF; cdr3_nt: TGTGCCTTACAGGGGGCGCGGTACGAGCAGTACTTC
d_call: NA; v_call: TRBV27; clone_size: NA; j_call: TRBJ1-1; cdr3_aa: CASGKWGVGNTEAFF; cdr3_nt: TGTGCCAGCGGAAAATGGGGGGTAGGGAACACTGAAGCTTTCTTT
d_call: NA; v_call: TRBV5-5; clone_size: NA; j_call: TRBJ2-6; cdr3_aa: CASSFGGSGANVLTF; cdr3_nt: TGTGCCAGCAGCTTCGGGGGCTCTGGGGCCAACGTCCTGACTTTC
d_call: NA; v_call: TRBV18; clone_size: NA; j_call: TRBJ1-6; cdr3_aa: CASSPVGEYNSPLHF; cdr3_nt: TGTGCCAGCTCACCGGTCGGGGAGTATAATTCACCCCTCCACTTT
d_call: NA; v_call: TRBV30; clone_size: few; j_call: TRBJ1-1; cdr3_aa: CAWSVQSDTEAFF; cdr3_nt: TGTGCCTGGAGTGTTCAGTCGGACACTGAAGCTTTCTTT
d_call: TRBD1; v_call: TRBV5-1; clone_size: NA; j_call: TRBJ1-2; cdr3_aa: CASSLGQDYGYTF; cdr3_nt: TGCGCCAGCAGCTTAGGACAGGACTATGGCTACACCTTC
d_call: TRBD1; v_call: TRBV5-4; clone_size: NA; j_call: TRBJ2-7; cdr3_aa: CASSFPGQGAYEQYF; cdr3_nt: TGTGCCAGCAGCTTTCCGGGACAGGGGGCCTACGAGCAGTACTTC
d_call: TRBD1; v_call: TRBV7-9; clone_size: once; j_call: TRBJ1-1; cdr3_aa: CASSSQGVRAFF; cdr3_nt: TGTGCCAGCAGCTCACAGGGGGTAAGGGCTTTCTTT
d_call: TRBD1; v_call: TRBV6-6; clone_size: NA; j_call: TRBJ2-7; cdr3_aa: CASSSRQGLEQYF; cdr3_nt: TGTGCCAGCAGTTCCCGACAGGGCTTAGAGCAGTACTTC